This paragraph covers one TCR beta chain sequence. The data originate from a study of blood T cell repertoires in COVID-19. This CDR3 contains 16 residues. Germline V gene sequence: CDR1 MNHEY, CDR2 SMNVEV (reference sequence). Germline trimming cut 5 bases from V and 4 bases from J; bases unmatched to any gene: 11. While infection was still active, Seattle patients were enrolled and then followed longitudinally. Sequencing was performed with immunoSEQ multiplex PCR; in TCRdb, only in-frame clones are kept and a portion is missing. Here the sample spans about 350,000 clones, roughly 87% being singletons.

The chain uses TRBV27 and TRBJ1-2; 9 nucleotides align to TRBD1. The specimen sequenced was peripheral blood. This receptor was identified in a man in his thirties or forties with COVID-19, enrolled during active disease. CDR3: CASSINPTGGLYGYTF. The CDR3 region has the DNA TGTGCCAGCAGTATTAACCCCACAGGGGGCCTCTATGGCTACACCTTC.